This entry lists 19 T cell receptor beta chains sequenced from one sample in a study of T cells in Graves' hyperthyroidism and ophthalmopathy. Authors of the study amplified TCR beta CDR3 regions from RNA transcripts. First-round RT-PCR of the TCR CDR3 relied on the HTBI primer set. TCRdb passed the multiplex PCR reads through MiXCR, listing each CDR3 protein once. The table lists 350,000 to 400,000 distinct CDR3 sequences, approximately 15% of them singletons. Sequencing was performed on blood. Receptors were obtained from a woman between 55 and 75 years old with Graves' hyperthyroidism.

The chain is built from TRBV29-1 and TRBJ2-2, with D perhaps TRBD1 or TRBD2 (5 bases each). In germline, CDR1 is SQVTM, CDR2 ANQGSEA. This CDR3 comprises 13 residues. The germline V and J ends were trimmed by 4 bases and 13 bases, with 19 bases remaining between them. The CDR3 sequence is CSVGMSGRGGLFF. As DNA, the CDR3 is TGCAGCGTTGGGATGAGCGGCCGGGGCGGGCTGTTTTTT.

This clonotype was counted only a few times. The CDR3 region has the DNA TGTGCCAGCAAAACGATCGGCGGGGGAGAGACCCAGTACTTC. Its protein is CASKTIGGGETQYF. The chain combines TRBV28 with TRBJ2-5; TRBD2 matches 7 bases. From germline, CDR1 is MDHEN and CDR2 SYDVKM. V was clipped by 7 bases and J by 4 bases; unmatched bases: 9. This CDR3 comprises 14 residues. Variable domain in full (rest from reference TRBV28 and TRBJ2-5): DVKVTQSSRYLVKRTGEKVFLECVQDMDHENMFWYRQDPGLGLRLIYFSYDVKMKEKGDIPEGYSVSREKKERFSLILESASTNQTSMYLCASKTIGGGETQYFGPGTRLLVL.

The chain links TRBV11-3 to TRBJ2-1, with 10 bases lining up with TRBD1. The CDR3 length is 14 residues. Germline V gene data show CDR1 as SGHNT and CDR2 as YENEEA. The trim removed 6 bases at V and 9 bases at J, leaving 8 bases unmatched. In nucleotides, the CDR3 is TGTGCCAGCAGGCCGGGACAGGGGTGGAGTGAGCAGTTCTTC. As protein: CASRPGQGWSEQFF. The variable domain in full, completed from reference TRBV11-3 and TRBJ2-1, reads EAGVVQSPRYKIIEKKQPVAFWCNPISGHNTLYWYLQNLGQGPELLIRYENEEAVDDSQLPKDRFSAERLKGVDSTLKIQPAELGDSAVYLCASRPGQGWSEQFFGPGTRLTVL.

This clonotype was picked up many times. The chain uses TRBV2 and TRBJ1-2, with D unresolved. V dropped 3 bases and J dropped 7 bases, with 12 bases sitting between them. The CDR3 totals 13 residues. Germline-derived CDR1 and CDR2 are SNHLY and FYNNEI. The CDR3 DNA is TGTGCCAGCAGTGAGGCAGGCGGCGGTGGCTACACCTTC. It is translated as CASSEAGGGGYTF.

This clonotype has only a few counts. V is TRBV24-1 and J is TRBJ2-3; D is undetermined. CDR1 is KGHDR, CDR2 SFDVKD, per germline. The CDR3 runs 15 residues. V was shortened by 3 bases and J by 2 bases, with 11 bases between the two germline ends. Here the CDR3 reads CATSDLNIATDTQYF. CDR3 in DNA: TGTGCCACCAGTGATCTTAACATCGCCACAGATACGCAGTATTTT.

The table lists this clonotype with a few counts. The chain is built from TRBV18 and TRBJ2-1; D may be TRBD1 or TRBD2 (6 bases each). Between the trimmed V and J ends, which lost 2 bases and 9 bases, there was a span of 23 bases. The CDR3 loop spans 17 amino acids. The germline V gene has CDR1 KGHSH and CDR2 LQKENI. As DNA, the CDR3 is TGTGCCAGCTCACCAGGCGGGACCTCCCAGGGGCGGGCTGAGCAGTTCTTC. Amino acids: CASSPGGTSQGRAEQFF.

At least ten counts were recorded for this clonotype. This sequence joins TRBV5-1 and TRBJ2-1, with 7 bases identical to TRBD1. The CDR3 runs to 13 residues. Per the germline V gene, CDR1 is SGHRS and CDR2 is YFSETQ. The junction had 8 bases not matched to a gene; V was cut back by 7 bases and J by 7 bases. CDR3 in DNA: TGCGCCAGCGCTGGACAGGTAAATAATGAGCAGTTCTTC. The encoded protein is CASAGQVNNEQFF.

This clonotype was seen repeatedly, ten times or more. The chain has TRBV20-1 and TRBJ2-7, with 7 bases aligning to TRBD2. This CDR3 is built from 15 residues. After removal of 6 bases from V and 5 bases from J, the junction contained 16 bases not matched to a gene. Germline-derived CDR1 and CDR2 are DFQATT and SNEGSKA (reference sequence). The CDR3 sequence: CSAKSGISWSDEQYF. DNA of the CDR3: TGCAGTGCCAAAAGCGGGATAAGTTGGTCGGACGAGCAGTACTTC.

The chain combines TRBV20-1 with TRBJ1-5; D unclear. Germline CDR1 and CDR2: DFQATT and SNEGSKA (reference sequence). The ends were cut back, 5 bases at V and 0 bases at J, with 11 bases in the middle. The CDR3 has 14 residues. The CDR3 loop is CSAAVSDSNQPQHF. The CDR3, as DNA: TGCAGTGCTGCCGTGAGTGATAGCAATCAGCCCCAGCATTTT.

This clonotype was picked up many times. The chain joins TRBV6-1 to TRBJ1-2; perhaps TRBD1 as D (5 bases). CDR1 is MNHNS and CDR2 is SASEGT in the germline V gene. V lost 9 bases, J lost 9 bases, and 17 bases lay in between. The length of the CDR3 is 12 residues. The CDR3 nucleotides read TGTGCCAGTTTGCACGACAGAGCAAGCTACACCTTC. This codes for CASLHDRASYTF.

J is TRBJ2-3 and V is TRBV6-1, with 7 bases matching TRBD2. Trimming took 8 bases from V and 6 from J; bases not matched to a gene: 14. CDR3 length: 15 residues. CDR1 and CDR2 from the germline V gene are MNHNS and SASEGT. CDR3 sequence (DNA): TGTGCCAGCTCTACTAGCGAAACGACATTCGATACGCAGTATTTT. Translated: CASSTSETTFDTQYF.

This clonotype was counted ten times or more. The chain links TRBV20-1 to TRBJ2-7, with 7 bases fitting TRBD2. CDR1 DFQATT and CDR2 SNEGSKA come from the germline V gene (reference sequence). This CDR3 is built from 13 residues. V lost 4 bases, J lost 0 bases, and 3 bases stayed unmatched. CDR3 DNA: TGCAGTGCTACTAGCGGCTCCTCCTACGAGCAGTACTTC. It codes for CSATSGSSYEQYF.

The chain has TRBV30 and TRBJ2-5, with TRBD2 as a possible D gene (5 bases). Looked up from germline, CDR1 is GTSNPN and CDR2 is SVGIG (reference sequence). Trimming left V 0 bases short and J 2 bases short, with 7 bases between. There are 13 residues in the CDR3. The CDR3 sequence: CAWSVAEQETQYF. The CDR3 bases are TGTGCCTGGAGTGTAGCGGAACAAGAGACCCAGTACTTC.

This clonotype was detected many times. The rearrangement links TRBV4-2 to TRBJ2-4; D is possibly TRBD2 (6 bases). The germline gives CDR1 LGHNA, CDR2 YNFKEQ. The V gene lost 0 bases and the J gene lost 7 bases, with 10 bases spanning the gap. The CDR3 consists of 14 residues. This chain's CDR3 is CASSQEEGQNIQYF. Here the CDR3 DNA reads TGTGCCAGCAGCCAAGAGGAGGGGCAGAACATTCAGTACTTC.

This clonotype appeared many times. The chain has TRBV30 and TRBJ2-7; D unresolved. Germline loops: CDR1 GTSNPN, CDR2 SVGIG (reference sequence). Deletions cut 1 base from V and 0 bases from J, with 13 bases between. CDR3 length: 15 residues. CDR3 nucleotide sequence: TGTGCCTGGAGTGCACCCCGCGCCGGCTCCTACGAGCAGTACTTC. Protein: CAWSAPRAGSYEQYF.

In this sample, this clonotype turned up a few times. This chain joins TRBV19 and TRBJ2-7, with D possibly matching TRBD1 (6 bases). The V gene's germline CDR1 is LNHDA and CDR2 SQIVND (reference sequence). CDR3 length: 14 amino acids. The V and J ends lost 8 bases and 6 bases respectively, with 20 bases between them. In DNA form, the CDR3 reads TGTGCCAGTGGACCCCAGCAGGGGATCGCCGAGCAGTACTTC. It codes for CASGPQQGIAEQYF.

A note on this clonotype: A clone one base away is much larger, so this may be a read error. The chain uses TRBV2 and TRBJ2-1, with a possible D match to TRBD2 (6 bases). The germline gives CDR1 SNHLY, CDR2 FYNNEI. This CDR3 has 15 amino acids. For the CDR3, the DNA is TGTGCCTGCAGTGAACGGGGCGGGGCCTACAATGAGCAGTTCTTC. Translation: CACSERGGAYNEQFF.

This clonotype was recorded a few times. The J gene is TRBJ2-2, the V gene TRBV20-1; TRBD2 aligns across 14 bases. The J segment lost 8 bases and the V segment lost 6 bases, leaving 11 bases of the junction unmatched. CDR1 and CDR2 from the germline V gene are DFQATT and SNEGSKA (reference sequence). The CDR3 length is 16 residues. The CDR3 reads CSAIGTSGRRGGELFF. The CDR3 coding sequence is TGCAGTGCCATAGGGACTAGCGGGAGACGGGGTGGGGAGCTGTTTTTT.

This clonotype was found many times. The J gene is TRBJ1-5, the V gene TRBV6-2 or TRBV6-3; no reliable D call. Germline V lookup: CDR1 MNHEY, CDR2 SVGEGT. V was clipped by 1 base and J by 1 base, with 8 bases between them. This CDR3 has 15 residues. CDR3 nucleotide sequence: TGTGCCAGCAGTTACTACCCAGCCAGCAATCAGCCCCAGCATTTT. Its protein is CASSYYPASNQPQHF.